This TCR beta chain was obtained from a study of OX40 agonist ivuxolimab in advanced cancers. Study-level information: Recorded diagnoses for dose-escalation patients were hepatocellular carcinoma, melanoma, renal cell or head and neck cancer. Study-level points and caveats: Compared with CD4+, CD8+ T cells on average had more expanded clones. CD4+ and CD8+ T cells in blood underwent clonal expansion by week 6 at 0.1 to 3.0 mg/kg.

Collection of blood occurred at baseline, at cycle 4 day 1, and at cycle 7 day 1. Remarks on this clone: What it binds is not known.

The repertoire was sequenced with immunoSEQ multiplex PCR; TCRdb's copy has only in-frame clones and lacks some. The table includes some 63,000 clones, more than 75% detected once. Germline V gene sequence: CDR1 SGHRS, CDR2 YFSETQ. The CDR3 contains 19 residues. V gave up 5 bases and J gave up 0 bases; unmatched junction bases: 11. The receptor was isolated from an adult with an advanced solid tumor such as melanoma, head and neck, liver or kidney cancer. The chain recombines TRBV5-1 with TRBJ2-1, with 13 positions matching TRBD2. The source was CD4+ or CD8+ T cells sorted from blood, collected in a trial of the OX40 agonist ivuxolimab. CDR3 nucleotide sequence: TGCGCCAGCAGGACCGGGACTAGCGGGGCTGGGAGCTCCTACAATGAGCAGTTCTTC. Its translation: CASRTGTSGAGSSYNEQFF.